Below are 31 T cell receptor beta chains sequenced from a single sample in a study of blood T cell repertoires in COVID-19. Sequenced by immunoSEQ multiplex PCR; TCRdb stores in-frame clones only, minus some. The sample holds about 220,000 clones, 75% to 85% seen once. The sequenced material came from peripheral blood. These receptors were obtained from a woman of 80 years or more with COVID-19, enrolled during active disease.

This chain uses TRBV19 with TRBJ2-5, with 9 bases fitting TRBD2. The CDR3 spans 14 residues. V was pared by 5 bases and J by 3 bases, with 4 bases of the junction left unmatched. Germline V gene lookup returns CDR1 LNHDA and CDR2 SQIVND (reference sequence). The CDR3 DNA follows: TGTGCCAGTAGTCCGCGGGGGGGGAAAGAGACCCAGTACTTC. It specifies CASSPRGGKETQYF.

The chain is built from TRBV7-3 and TRBJ2-2; the D gene is possibly TRBD1 (5 bases). Trimming stripped 4 bases from V and 3 bases from J, with 9 bases between. The CDR3 runs 14 residues. CDR1 and CDR2 (germline): SGHTA, FQGTGA. CDR3 nucleotides: TGTGCCAGCAGCTCAGACAGTTACACCGGGGAGCTGTTTTTT. This sequence encodes CASSSDSYTGELFF.

This sequence joins TRBV24-1 and TRBJ1-2; tentative D call: TRBD1 (6 bases). Germline lookup yields CDR1 KGHDR and CDR2 SFDVKD. The V end was cut by 4 bases, the J end by 11 bases, with 13 bases between. The CDR3 length is 12 residues. CDR3 DNA: TGTGCCACCAGTGAGTCGACAGGCGGATACACCTTC. Amino acids: CATSESTGGYTF.

This chain links TRBV7-9 with TRBJ2-1, with unresolved D. Deletions cut 3 bases from V and 8 bases from J, with 5 bases between. This CDR3 is 11 amino acids long. From germline, CDR1 is SEHNR and CDR2 FQNEAQ (reference sequence). In DNA form, the CDR3 reads TGTGCCAGCAGCTTCGGGTATGAGCAGTTCTTC. Protein sequence: CASSFGYEQFF.

The chain has TRBV5-1 and TRBJ2-1; 14 bases are shared with TRBD2. The V and J ends lost 4 bases and 3 bases, in that order; junction bases with no gene match: 12. Germline CDR1 reads SGHRS; CDR2 reads YFSETQ. The CDR3 extends over 19 amino acids. In DNA form, the CDR3 reads TGCGCCAGCAGCCTGGGACTAGCGGGAGTGCCAGCAATCTACAATGAGCAGTTCTTC. Residues: CASSLGLAGVPAIYNEQFF.

Regarding this clone: Other DNA sequences in this sample translate to the same CDR3. The chain links TRBV7-2 to TRBJ2-1, with no clear D. V dropped 5 bases and J dropped 7 bases, with 6 bases sitting between them. CDR1 and CDR2 from the germline V gene are SGHTA and FQGNSA. CDR3 length equals 11 residues. This CDR3 reads CASSPRNEQFF. The CDR3 nucleotides read TGTGCCAGCAGCCCCAGGAATGAGCAGTTCTTC.

The chain links TRBV30 to TRBJ1-1, with 11 bases fitting TRBD1. The CDR3 is made up of 14 amino acids. Germline V CDR1 and CDR2: GTSNPN, SVGIG (reference sequence). The J segment lost 8 bases and the V segment lost 2 bases, leaving 7 bases of the junction unmatched. The CDR3 protein is CAWSSGQGAKEAFF. The CDR3 coding sequence is TGTGCCTGGAGTTCCGGACAGGGGGCGAAAGAAGCTTTCTTT.

The V gene is TRBV6-5, the J gene TRBJ1-1; 7 bases are shared with TRBD1. The CDR3 runs 12 residues. V shed 8 bases, J shed 4 bases, and the junction held 4 bases outside the gene matches. CDR1 is MNHEY, CDR2 SVGAGI, per germline. CDR3 bases: TGTGCCAGCCGTCAGGGGGGCACTGAAGCTTTCTTT. Its protein product is CASRQGGTEAFF.

The chain employs TRBV29-1 and TRBJ2-1; D possibly corresponds to TRBD1 (6 bases). CDR1 SQVTM and CDR2 ANQGSEA come from the germline V gene. V dropped 4 bases and J dropped 10 bases, with 11 bases sitting between them. The CDR3 totals 11 residues. The CDR3: CSVALDREQFF. The CDR3, as DNA: TGCAGCGTTGCCCTAGACAGGGAGCAGTTCTTC.

The V call is TRBV20-1, the J call TRBJ2-3; D is possibly TRBD2 (5 bases). Between the trimmed V and J ends, which lost 6 bases and 3 bases, there was a span of 7 bases. In germline, CDR1 is DFQATT, CDR2 SNEGSKA (reference sequence). This CDR3 spans 11 amino acids. The chain's CDR3 is CSAGATDTQYF. CDR3 in DNA: TGCAGTGCGGGAGCAACAGATACGCAGTATTTT.

V gene TRBV5-6 combines with J gene TRBJ2-1, with D possibly being TRBD1 (5 bases). Germline assignment: CDR1 SGHDT and CDR2 YYEEEE. V dropped 0 bases and J dropped 8 bases, with 15 bases sitting between them. The CDR3 runs to 15 residues. CDR3 protein: CASSLGPQGDHEQFF. The CDR3 region has the DNA TGTGCCAGCAGCTTGGGGCCCCAAGGGGATCATGAGCAGTTCTTC.

The chain carries TRBV6-6 and TRBJ1-5, with D uncertain. Between the trimmed V and J ends, which lost 4 bases and 6 bases, there was a span of 10 bases. Germline CDR1 reads MNHNY; CDR2 reads SVGAGI (reference sequence). This CDR3 has 13 residues. The CDR3 region has the DNA TGTGCCAGCAGTTCAGAGGGCCGTCAGCCCCAGCATTTT. This translates into CASSSEGRQPQHF.

The chain combines TRBV5-1 with TRBJ1-2; possibly TRBD1 for D (5 bases). The length of the CDR3 is 14 residues. Germline V lookup: CDR1 SGHRS, CDR2 YFSETQ. V lost 5 bases and J 0 bases, leaving 11 bases between the germline ends. For the CDR3, the DNA is TGCGCCAGCAGATTCGGGGGAACTAACTATGGCTACACCTTC. The encoded protein is CASRFGGTNYGYTF. Together with reference TRBV5-1 and TRBJ1-2, the CDR3 gives the full variable domain: KAGVTQTPRYLIKTRGQQVTLSCSPISGHRSVSWYQQTPGQGLQFLFEYFSETQRNKGNFPGRFSGRQFSNSRSEMNVSTLELGDSALYLCASRFGGTNYGYTFGSGTRLTVV.

The rearrangement joins TRBV6-5 to TRBJ2-7, with TRBD2 matching over 7 bases. The germline V gene has CDR1 MNHEY and CDR2 SVGAGI. The CDR3 extends over 15 amino acids. The V gene end was trimmed by 6 bases and the J gene end by 3 bases; junction bases not matched to a gene: 11. The CDR3 region is CASRSRQGGSYEQYF. In DNA form, the CDR3 reads TGTGCCAGCAGATCAAGGCAGGGAGGGAGCTACGAGCAGTACTTC.

This chain links TRBV27 with TRBJ2-3, with D unclear. The germline V gene encodes CDR1 MNHEY and CDR2 SMNVEV (reference sequence). The CDR3 loop spans 13 amino acids. V lost 5 bases to trimming and J lost 6 bases, with 12 bases between them. Written as DNA, the CDR3 is TGTGCCAGCAGTCAAGGCTCCGGGGATACGCAGTATTTT. Protein: CASSQGSGDTQYF.

This clone has a single count. The chain couples TRBV5-1 to TRBJ1-1, with 8 nucleotides matching TRBD1. Germline lookup yields CDR1 SGHRS and CDR2 YFSETQ. Germline trimming cut 5 bases from V and 1 base from J; bases unmatched to any gene: 7. This CDR3 comprises 15 residues. CDR3 sequence: CASSFQDRANTEAFF. CDR3 DNA: TGCGCCAGCAGTTTCCAGGACAGGGCGAACACTGAAGCTTTCTTT. The whole variable domain, filled in from reference TRBV5-1 and TRBJ1-1, reads KAGVTQTPRYLIKTRGQQVTLSCSPISGHRSVSWYQQTPGQGLQFLFEYFSETQRNKGNFPGRFSGRQFSNSRSEMNVSTLELGDSALYLCASSFQDRANTEAFFGQGTRLTVV.

The chain has TRBV28 and TRBJ2-1, with 7 positions matching TRBD1. The CDR3 extends over 15 amino acids. J lost 2 bases, V lost 5 bases, and 6 bases had no gene match. In germline, CDR1 is MDHEN, CDR2 SYDVKM. CDR3 sequence: CASSPNRGTYNEQFF. In DNA, the CDR3 is TGTGCCAGCAGTCCCAACAGGGGAACCTACAATGAGCAGTTCTTC.

The chain is built from TRBV5-1 and TRBJ1-2; no reliable D call. CDR3 length: 17 residues. The V gene lost 0 bases and the J gene lost 4 bases, with 19 bases spanning the gap. Looked up from germline, CDR1 is SGHRS and CDR2 is YFSETQ. As DNA, the CDR3 is TGCGCCAGCAGCTTGGGACGGACTGGATATGGGTCCTATGGCTACACCTTC. It translates to CASSLGRTGYGSYGYTF.

The chain employs TRBV6-6 and TRBJ1-3; D is perhaps TRBD1 (5 bases). CDR1 MNHNY and CDR2 SVGAGI come from the germline V gene (reference sequence). Trimming removed 5 bases at V and 0 bases at J, with 11 bases between. The CDR3 is made up of 15 amino acids. The CDR3: CASSNHDSSGNTIYF. CDR3 DNA: TGTGCCAGCAGTAATCACGACAGCTCTGGAAACACCATATATTTT.

V usage is TRBV18 and J usage is TRBJ2-1, with 11 bases that match TRBD2. J gave up 7 bases and V 6 bases, and 11 bases lay outside the gene matches. The CDR3 is 16 residues long. The germline V gene encodes CDR1 KGHSH and CDR2 LQKENI. The CDR3, as DNA: TGTGCCAGCTCCAAGACCACGGCTAGCGGGAGGAATGAGCAGTTCTTC. This translates into CASSKTTASGRNEQFF.

The rearrangement links TRBV6-6 to TRBJ1-3; D ambiguous. This CDR3 spans 15 amino acids. Germline V gives CDR1 MNHNY, CDR2 SVGAGI (reference sequence). Trimming took off 6 bases at V and 4 bases at J, with 16 bases between the two ends. The CDR3 region has the DNA TGTGCCAGCAGCCTCGCCAACGCTCTAGGAAACACCATATATTTT. This translates into CASSLANALGNTIYF.

The chain recombines TRBV5-4 with TRBJ2-7, with 7 bases that match TRBD2. V was clipped by 0 bases and J by 1 base; unmatched bases: 7. This CDR3 has 16 amino acids. Per germline, CDR1 SGHNT and CDR2 YYREEE (reference sequence). CDR3 sequence (DNA): TGTGCCAGCAGCTTGGGGGGAGGGCCGGTTTCCTACGAGCAGTACTTC. Amino acids: CASSLGGGPVSYEQYF. Supplemented by reference TRBV5-4 and TRBJ2-7, the full variable domain reads ETGVTQSPTHLIKTRGQQVTLRCSSQSGHNTVSWYQQALGQGPQFIFQYYREEENGRGNFPPRFSGLQFPNYSSELNVNALELDDSALYLCASSLGGGPVSYEQYFGPGTRLTVT.

The V gene is TRBV3-1 (or the pseudogene TRBV3-2), the J gene TRBJ2-2, with D hard to call. This CDR3 has 16 amino acids. V was trimmed by 4 bases and J by 0 bases, leaving 12 bases between them. The germline V gene has CDR1 LGHDT and CDR2 YNNKEL (reference sequence). The CDR3 DNA is TGTGCCAGCAGCCGAGCTTTACGGTCGAACACCGGGGAGCTGTTTTTT. Its protein is CASSRALRSNTGELFF.

The chain recombines TRBV6-4 with TRBJ2-3; D gene uncertain. CDR1 and CDR2 (germline): MRHNA, SNTAGT. The V end was cut by 0 bases, the J end by 6 bases, with 7 bases between. The CDR3 is 13 amino acids. CDR3 protein: CASSDSPVDTQYF. The CDR3 nucleotides are TGTGCCAGCAGTGACTCCCCCGTGGATACGCAGTATTTT.

The chain is built from TRBV5-1 and TRBJ2-4; 11 bases match TRBD2. The CDR3 is 16 residues long. CDR1 and CDR2 from the germline V gene are SGHRS and YFSETQ. With 0 bases clipped from V and 6 bases from J, the junction kept 5 bases outside the gene matches. CDR3 in DNA: TGCGCCAGCAGCTTGGGGCTAGCGGGAGGTGGAAACATTCAGTACTTC. The encoded protein is CASSLGLAGGGNIQYF.

This chain uses TRBV24-1 with TRBJ2-2; D might be TRBD2 (6 bases). The V end was cut by 7 bases, the J end by 3 bases, with 14 bases between. Germline CDR1 is KGHDR and CDR2 is SFDVKD. The CDR3 runs to 15 residues. As DNA, the CDR3 is TGTGCCACCAGCACTAGCAATACGGACACCGGGGAGCTGTTTTTT. It translates to CATSTSNTDTGELFF.

The J gene is TRBJ2-7, the V gene TRBV5-1; 10 bases line up with TRBD2. The germline gives CDR1 SGHRS, CDR2 YFSETQ. V gave up 3 bases and J gave up 7 bases; unmatched junction bases: 10. The CDR3 loop spans 15 amino acids. CDR3 residues: CASSSSSGGSGEQYF. CDR3 nucleotides: TGCGCCAGCAGCTCCTCTAGCGGGGGTTCGGGAGAGCAGTACTTC.

V usage is TRBV2 and J usage is TRBJ1-1; TRBD1 is a possible D gene (5 bases). Trimming left V 4 bases short and J 4 bases short, with 10 bases between. Germline V gene data show CDR1 as SNHLY and CDR2 as FYNNEI. The CDR3 is 13 residues long. This chain's CDR3 is CASSARQITEAFF. The CDR3 nucleotides read TGTGCCAGCAGTGCCAGACAGATCACTGAAGCTTTCTTT.

This clone turned up a few times. This chain connects TRBV9 to TRBJ2-7, with 10 bases aligning to TRBD2. This CDR3 spans 16 amino acids. V lost 0 bases to trimming and J lost 3 bases; unmatched junction nucleotides: 6. Germline CDR1 and CDR2: SGDLS and YYNGEE. The CDR3 loop is CASSVAGAGGVYEQYF. DNA of the CDR3: TGTGCCAGCAGCGTAGCAGGAGCGGGAGGGGTCTACGAGCAGTACTTC.

The chain has TRBV2 and TRBJ2-7, with D possibly being TRBD1 (6 bases). The CDR3 consists of 15 residues. Looked up from germline, CDR1 is SNHLY and CDR2 is FYNNEI. V was cut by 4 bases and J by 2 bases, with 15 bases left in between. The CDR3 sequence is CASSVSQGQAYEQYF. CDR3 DNA sequence: TGTGCCAGCAGTGTTTCACAGGGCCAGGCCTACGAGCAGTACTTC.

J is TRBJ1-1 and V is TRBV9; tentatively, D is TRBD1 (5 bases). Germline-derived CDR1 and CDR2 are SGDLS and YYNGEE. V lost 3 bases and J lost 6, with 15 bases in between. The CDR3 totals 14 residues. The CDR3 region has the DNA TGTGCCAGCAGCGCCCGGGGAGGGGTAGCTGAAGCTTTCTTT. It is translated as CASSARGGVAEAFF.